A single sample is the source of the 32 T cell receptor beta chains below, sequenced in a study of TIL therapy for anti-PD-1-resistant metastatic lung cancer. Time point: pre-treatment sample, taken before nivolumab and TIL therapy. The libraries were made with immunoSEQ v3. Assay used: immunoSEQ multiplex PCR; TCRdb lists only in-frame clones, some missing. The table lists roughly 46,000 clones, around 86% of them singletons. The material sequenced was blood, taken at baseline. The receptor set was obtained from a person between 25 and 80 years old with non-small cell lung cancer.

The rearrangement uses TRBV6-5 and TRBJ1-2, with a possible D match to TRBD1 (5 bases). Trimming shortened V by 7 bases and J by 8 bases, and 8 bases separated the two germline ends. Germline V gives CDR1 MNHEY, CDR2 SVGAGI. There are 10 residues in the CDR3. Here the CDR3 DNA reads TGTGCCAGCAAAGGGGAGGGCTACACCTTC. Translating gives CASKGEGYTF.

The chain carries TRBV9 and TRBJ1-4, with 11 nucleotides matching TRBD1. The ends lost 4 bases at V and 0 bases at J; junction bases unmatched: 2. CDR1 is SGDLS and CDR2 is YYNGEE in the germline V gene. This CDR3 region has 16 residues. DNA of the CDR3: TGTGCCAGCAGCCCGGGACAGGGGGCAACTAATGAAAAACTGTTTTTT. Amino acids: CASSPGQGATNEKLFF.

Written as DNA, the CDR3 is TGCGCCAGCAGTGAGTCAGACTGGGAAGGGAGCACTGAAGCTTTCTTT. Translated: CASSESDWEGSTEAFF. The V and J genes are TRBV10-2 and TRBJ1-1; D is uncertain. Germline V gives CDR1 WSHSY, CDR2 SAAADI. The CDR3 covers 16 residues. Trimming took 0 bases from V and 4 from J, leaving 15 bases between them.

The chain links TRBV24-1 to TRBJ2-5; no reliable D call. This CDR3 region has 14 residues. CDR1 KGHDR and CDR2 SFDVKD come from the germline V gene. V gave up 4 bases and J gave up 5 bases, with 13 bases separating them. This chain's CDR3 is CATSEPPPMETQYF. In DNA form, the CDR3 reads TGTGCCACCAGTGAGCCCCCCCCCATGGAGACCCAGTACTTC.

The gene calls are TRBV24-1 and TRBJ2-7; D is tentatively TRBD1 or TRBD2 (5 bases each). Germline-derived CDR1 and CDR2 are KGHDR and SFDVKD. The CDR3 contains 15 residues. V lost 2 bases, J lost 2 bases, and 12 bases lay in between. The CDR3 spells CATSDSGTEPYEQYF. Here the CDR3 DNA reads TGTGCCACCAGTGATTCCGGGACCGAGCCCTACGAGCAGTACTTC.

This chain joins TRBV30 and TRBJ2-1; D may be TRBD2 (6 bases). The CDR3 consists of 13 residues. V dropped 4 bases and J dropped 3 bases, with 10 bases sitting between them. CDR1 and CDR2 from the germline V gene are GTSNPN and SVGIG (reference sequence). The DNA of the CDR3 is TGTGCCTGGAACCGCGGGAACTACAATGAGCAGTTCTTC. Translating gives CAWNRGNYNEQFF.

The rearrangement joins TRBV28 to TRBJ2-7; unclear D gene. Germline CDR1 and CDR2: MDHEN and SYDVKM. V lost 2 bases, J lost 2 bases, and 7 bases lay in between. The CDR3 spans 13 residues. For the CDR3, the DNA is TGTGCCAGCAGTTTACGGCAACCCTACGAGCAGTACTTC. Amino acids: CASSLRQPYEQYF.

Written as DNA, the CDR3 is TGTGCCAGCAGTGAATACCGCGAAGGGCCAATCGAGCAGTACTTC. This encodes CASSEYREGPIEQYF. This chain uses TRBV25-1 with TRBJ2-7, with D unclear. The CDR3 has 15 residues. Germline CDR1 MGHDK, CDR2 SYGVNS. Trimming pared 0 bases from V and 6 bases from J, leaving 15 bases between.

The chain combines TRBV7-9 with TRBJ1-1, with D tentatively TRBD1 (5 bases). CDR1 is SEHNR and CDR2 is FQNEAQ in the germline V gene (reference sequence). The CDR3 contains 15 residues. Deletions cut 0 bases from V and 1 base from J, with 9 bases between. The CDR3 sequence: CASSLAGGGNTEAFF. The CDR3 nucleotides read TGTGCCAGCAGCTTAGCGGGGGGAGGGAACACTGAAGCTTTCTTT.

J is TRBJ1-1 and V is TRBV28, with D perhaps matching TRBD1 (5 bases). CDR3 size: 14 residues. Germline CDR1 reads MDHEN; CDR2 reads SYDVKM. V lost 3 bases to trimming and J lost 0 bases, with 8 bases between them. CDR3 DNA: TGTGCCAGCAGTTTCGACAGTATGAACACTGAAGCTTTCTTT. It translates to CASSFDSMNTEAFF.

The chain combines TRBV10-1 with TRBJ1-5; TRBD1 matches 7 bases. The CDR3 loop spans 14 amino acids. V lost 7 bases, J lost 3 bases, and 6 bases stayed unmatched. Germline V gene data show CDR1 as WNHNN and CDR2 as SYGVQD (reference sequence). CDR3 nucleotide sequence: TGCGCCAGCATTAAGGACAGGTCCAATCAGCCCCAGCATTTT. As protein: CASIKDRSNQPQHF.

This chain connects TRBV5-6 to TRBJ1-1; D gene uncertain. Germline V gene data show CDR1 as SGHDT and CDR2 as YYEEEE. V dropped 0 bases and J dropped 3 bases, with 12 bases sitting between them. The CDR3 is made up of 15 amino acids. CDR3 in DNA: TGTGCCAGCAGCTTGGGTCCTACACTGGACACTGAAGCTTTCTTT. Protein product: CASSLGPTLDTEAFF.

The chain uses TRBV18 and TRBJ1-1; D not resolved. V was pared by 6 bases and J by 11 bases, with 16 bases between. Germline CDR1 KGHSH, CDR2 LQKENI. The CDR3 is made up of 12 amino acids. CDR3 in DNA: TGTGCCAGCTCCCCGGATAAGTCGTGGGCTTTCTTT. This codes for CASSPDKSWAFF. Supplemented by reference TRBV18 and TRBJ1-1, the full variable domain reads NAGVMQNPRHLVRRRGQEARLRCSPMKGHSHVYWYRQLPEEGLKFMVYLQKENIIDESGMPKERFSAEFPKEGPSILRIQQVVRGDSAAYFCASSPDKSWAFFGQGTRLTVV.

The V gene is TRBV4-3, the J gene TRBJ2-6; 7 bases line up with TRBD1. Germline lookup yields CDR1 LGHNA and CDR2 YSLEER. The CDR3 runs to 16 residues. The junction had 5 bases not matched to a gene; V was cut back by 4 bases and J by 2 bases. CDR3 coding DNA: TGCGCCAGCAGCCTCAACGACAGGGCTGGGGCCAACGTCCTGACTTTC. It yields the protein CASSLNDRAGANVLTF.

This clone was detected only a few times. The rearrangement links TRBV19 to TRBJ1-3; a possible D gene is TRBD1 (5 bases). CDR3 length: 15 residues. Deletions cut 6 bases from V and 0 bases from J, with 12 bases between. CDR1 is LNHDA, CDR2 SQIVND, per germline (reference sequence). DNA of the CDR3: TGTGCCAGTAGGAGAACAGGAATCTCTGGAAACACCATATATTTT. It is translated as CASRRTGISGNTIYF.

The chain joins TRBV19 to TRBJ2-6; D remains unclear. The CDR3 runs 14 residues. Germline loops: CDR1 LNHDA, CDR2 SQIVND (reference sequence). The V end was cut by 6 bases, the J end by 1 base, with 7 bases between. As DNA, the CDR3 is TGTGCCAGTAGCTTTGGGTCTGGGGCCAACGTCCTGACTTTC. Translating it yields CASSFGSGANVLTF. The full variable domain, rest sourced from reference TRBV19 and TRBJ2-6, is DGGITQSPKYLFRKEGQNVTLSCEQNLNHDAMYWYRQDPGQGLRLIYYSQIVNDFQKGDIAEGYSVSREKKESFPLTVTSAQKNPTAFYLCASSFGSGANVLTFGAGSRLTVL.

This sequence joins TRBV7-2 and TRBJ1-6, with TRBD1 as a possible D gene (5 bases). The germline V gene has CDR1 SGHTA and CDR2 FQGNSA. This CDR3 is built from 16 residues. V was clipped by 5 bases and J by 9 bases, with 20 bases between them. The CDR3 nucleotides read TGTGCCAGCAGCCCTACGACCCGAGGCGGGGGTTCACCCCTCCACTTT. Translated: CASSPTTRGGGSPLHF.

The chain links TRBV29-1 to TRBJ2-3; 7 bases align to TRBD1. In germline, CDR1 is SQVTM, CDR2 ANQGSEA. The junction had 6 bases not matched to a gene; V was cut back by 6 bases and J by 0 bases. This CDR3 contains 14 residues. This chain's CDR3 is CSVLGQTSTDTQYF. The CDR3 DNA follows: TGCAGCGTCCTGGGACAGACTAGCACAGATACGCAGTATTTT.

Only one count was recorded for this clone. The CDR3 is CASSIGTSGSPETQYF. CDR3 sequence (DNA): TGTGCCAGCAGCATAGGGACTAGCGGGAGTCCGGAGACCCAGTACTTC. The chain recombines TRBV5-8 with TRBJ2-5; TRBD2 aligns across 14 bases. J was trimmed by 5 bases and V by 4 bases; bases with no gene match: 7. The CDR3 is made up of 16 amino acids. The germline gives CDR1 SGHTS, CDR2 YDEGEE. The full variable domain, in which reference TRBV5-8 and TRBJ2-5 provide the parts outside the CDR3, is EAGVTQSPTHLIKTRGQQATLRCSPISGHTSVYWYQQALGLGLQFLLWYDEGEERNRGNFPPRFSGRQFPNYSSELNVNALELEDSALYLCASSIGTSGSPETQYFGPGTRLLVL.

The gene calls are TRBV7-2 and TRBJ2-7; D is unresolved. This CDR3 spans 15 amino acids. Per the germline V gene, CDR1 is SGHTA and CDR2 is FQGNSA. Trimming stripped 5 bases from V and 2 bases from J, with 16 bases between. This CDR3 is CASSPRWGLAYEQYF. DNA of the CDR3: TGTGCCAGCAGCCCCCGTTGGGGTTTAGCCTACGAGCAGTACTTC.

This rearrangement joins TRBV9 to TRBJ2-5; the match to TRBD2 covers 15 bases. The germline gives CDR1 SGDLS, CDR2 YYNGEE. CDR3 size: 15 residues. The V segment lost 4 bases and the J segment 5 bases; nucleotides outside the gene matches: 3. Here the CDR3 reads CASSTGTSGRETQYF. The CDR3 DNA reads as TGTGCCAGCAGCACCGGGACTAGCGGGAGGGAGACCCAGTACTTC. Variable domain in full (rest from reference TRBV9 and TRBJ2-5): DSGVTQTPKHLITATGQRVTLRCSPRSGDLSVYWYQQSLDQGLQFLIQYYNGEERAKGNILERFSAQQFPDLHSELNLSSLELGDSALYFCASSTGTSGRETQYFGPGTRLLVL.

This clone was seen only a few times. The chain employs TRBV4-3 and TRBJ2-4, with 8 bases fitting TRBD1. Per germline, CDR1 LGHNA and CDR2 YSLEER. V shed 0 bases, J shed 7 bases, and the junction held 8 bases outside the gene matches. The CDR3 sequence is 16 residues long. Here the CDR3 reads CASSQDPGTGVNIQYF. CDR3 DNA sequence: TGCGCCAGCAGCCAAGACCCCGGGACAGGAGTCAACATTCAGTACTTC.

This sequence joins TRBV27 and TRBJ1-5; D remains ambiguous. CDR1 and CDR2 from the germline V gene are MNHEY and SMNVEV (reference sequence). V lost 3 bases to trimming and J lost 5 bases, with 14 bases between them. CDR3 length equals 15 residues. The CDR3 spells CASSFSPIGDQPQHF. The CDR3 DNA follows: TGTGCCAGCAGTTTCTCCCCCATCGGGGATCAGCCCCAGCATTTT.

V is TRBV6-5 and J is TRBJ2-5; 7 positions match TRBD2. The trim removed 2 bases at V and 5 bases at J, leaving 11 bases unmatched. The CDR3 runs to 16 residues. CDR1 and CDR2 (germline): MNHEY, SVGAGI. The CDR3 coding sequence is TGTGCCAGCAGTTACCTCCGGGCGGGAGATCCTGAGACCCAGTACTTC. Translated, it gives CASSYLRAGDPETQYF.

The chain uses TRBV29-1 and TRBJ2-3; a weak D match, TRBD2 (6 bases). The germline V gene has CDR1 SQVTM and CDR2 ANQGSEA. This CDR3 spans 13 amino acids. V was cut by 3 bases and J by 1 base, with 8 bases left in between. The CDR3 sequence: CSVEWGGTDTQYF. The CDR3 DNA reads TGCAGCGTTGAGTGGGGGGGCACAGATACGCAGTATTTT.

This chain connects TRBV5-4 to TRBJ2-3; 13 nucleotides match TRBD2. The CDR3 spans 17 residues. Germline CDR1 and CDR2: SGHNT and YYREEE (reference sequence). V was clipped by 0 bases and J by 0 bases; unmatched bases: 1. In DNA form, the CDR3 reads TGTGCCAGCAGCTTGGGGACTAGCGGGGGTAGCACAGATACGCAGTATTTT. This encodes CASSLGTSGGSTDTQYF.

This clone showed up just a few times. The J gene is TRBJ1-2, the V gene TRBV28; D gene uncertain. Per the germline V gene, CDR1 is MDHEN and CDR2 is SYDVKM. There are 17 residues in the CDR3. Trimming left V 3 bases short and J 1 base short, with 18 bases between. DNA of the CDR3: TGTGCCAGCAGTTTGGCCGAGATTCGGCGGGATAACTATGGCTACACCTTC. This gives the protein CASSLAEIRRDNYGYTF.

This clone has only one observation. CDR3: CATSDADRDKNIQYF. The CDR3 coding sequence is TGTGCCACCAGTGATGCTGACAGGGACAAAAACATTCAGTACTTC. The chain uses TRBV24-1 and TRBJ2-4; the match to TRBD1 covers 7 bases. The germline gives CDR1 KGHDR, CDR2 SFDVKD. The V gene end was trimmed by 3 bases and the J gene end by 3 bases; junction bases not matched to a gene: 4. The CDR3 has 15 residues.

The chain couples TRBV5-1 to TRBJ2-1, with 12 bases fitting TRBD2. The CDR3 loop spans 17 amino acids. CDR1 is SGHRS and CDR2 is YFSETQ in the germline V gene. With V trimmed by 5 bases and J by 5 bases, 11 bases remained unmatched. CDR3 sequence reads: CASSPLAGGYNNNEQFF. The CDR3 region has the DNA TGCGCCAGCAGTCCCCTAGCGGGGGGGTATAATAACAATGAGCAGTTCTTC.

This chain connects TRBV2 to TRBJ2-1; TRBD2 aligns across 8 bases. This CDR3 region has 15 residues. V shed 4 bases, J shed 5 bases, and the junction held 7 bases outside the gene matches. Germline V gene lookup returns CDR1 SNHLY and CDR2 FYNNEI. The CDR3 is CASSGGIAGNNEQFF. The CDR3 DNA sequence: TGTGCCAGCAGTGGGGGAATAGCGGGGAACAATGAGCAGTTCTTC. Full variable domain (missing parts from reference TRBV2 and TRBJ2-1): EPEVTQTPSHQVTQMGQEVILRCVPISNHLYFYWYRQILGQKVEFLVSFYNNEISEKSEIFDDQFSVERPDGSNFTLKIRSTKLEDSAMYFCASSGGIAGNNEQFFGPGTRLTVL.

This clone was seen a few times. The chain uses TRBV19 and TRBJ1-3; no reliable D call. V was trimmed by 4 bases and J by 0 bases, leaving 19 bases between them. The CDR3 spans 18 residues. In germline, CDR1 is LNHDA, CDR2 SQIVND (reference sequence). This chain's CDR3 is CASSTDVRRASSGNTIYF. Written as DNA, the CDR3 is TGTGCCAGTAGTACCGACGTCAGGCGTGCATCCTCTGGAAACACCATATATTTT.

The chain combines TRBV3-1 (or the pseudogene TRBV3-2) with TRBJ1-1; unclear D gene. V was clipped by 5 bases and J by 2 bases, with 12 bases between them. The CDR3 is 14 residues long. CDR1 is LGHDT and CDR2 is YNNKEL in the germline V gene (reference sequence). CDR3 amino acids: CASSSLIGNTEAFF. The CDR3 bases are TGTGCCAGCAGCTCCCTGATCGGCAACACTGAAGCTTTCTTT.